The 4 T cell receptor beta chains reported below all come from one sample, sequenced in a study of shared clonotypes between healthy human individuals. TCRdb keeps only in-frame clones here, not all; method: immunoSEQ multiplex PCR. This sample has nearly 1 million clones; over 75% occur once, and the top ten carry nearly 1.5%. The sample was memory CD4+ T cells sorted from blood. Specified subset: CD45RA-negative fraction. These receptors all stem from a man aged 18 to 35 in good health.

The genes are TRBV10-2 and TRBJ2-3; the match to TRBD2 covers 13 bases. Germline V gene lookup returns CDR1 WSHSY and CDR2 SAAADI. The ends lost 5 bases at V and 6 bases at J; junction bases unmatched: 5. The CDR3 spans 15 residues. This CDR3 is CASSPTSGRPDTQYF. For the CDR3, the DNA is TGCGCCAGCAGTCCGACTAGCGGGAGGCCGGATACGCAGTATTTT.

This chain joins TRBV7-9 and TRBJ1-4; D is possibly TRBD1 (6 bases). Germline V gives CDR1 SEHNR, CDR2 FQNEAQ (reference sequence). V shed 3 bases and J shed 12 bases, with 11 bases lying between them. The CDR3 totals 12 residues. CDR3 residues: CASSFLGGELFF. The CDR3 DNA reads as TGTGCCAGCAGCTTTCTAGGGGGAGAACTGTTTTTT.

The rearrangement links TRBV18 to TRBJ1-1, with D unresolved. V dropped 2 bases and J dropped 8 bases, with 9 bases sitting between them. The CDR3 runs 12 residues. Germline V gene sequence: CDR1 KGHSH, CDR2 LQKENI. DNA for the CDR3: TGTGCCAGCTCACCAGATCGGACCGAAGCTTTCTTT. It specifies CASSPDRTEAFF.

V and J are TRBV11-2 and TRBJ2-3; weak D call: TRBD1 (5 bases). This CDR3 has 15 amino acids. The germline CDR1 and CDR2 sequences are SGHAT and FQNNGV. The V gene lost 3 bases and the J gene lost 2 bases, with 12 bases spanning the gap. The CDR3 region is CASSLGQAFTDTQYF. The CDR3 DNA sequence: TGTGCCAGCAGCTTGGGGCAGGCCTTCACAGATACGCAGTATTTT. Filled out from reference TRBV11-2 and TRBJ2-3, the complete variable domain reads EAGVAQSPRYKIIEKRQSVAFWCNPISGHATLYWYQQILGQGPKLLIQFQNNGVVDDSQLPKDRFSAERLKGVDSTLKIQPAKLEDSAVYLCASSLGQAFTDTQYFGPGTRLTVL.